The 27 T cell receptor beta chains below were found in one sample sequenced in a study of lymphopenia after photon versus proton radiotherapy. The protocol was immunoSEQ multiplex PCR, while the TCRdb copy is restricted to in-frame clones and leaves out a portion. This sample has about 160,000 clones, with 88% found just once. Specimen: peripheral blood, collected from a patient treated with photon-based radiotherapy. These receptor sequences come from a middle-aged man with gastric cancer.

The chain couples TRBV4-3 to TRBJ1-5; 8 nucleotides match TRBD1. CDR3 length: 17 residues. Germline V gene data show CDR1 as LGHNA and CDR2 as YSLEER. Trimming took 4 bases from V and 1 from J; bases not matched to a gene: 9. DNA for the CDR3: TGCGCCAGCAGCCCCCGCAGGGGGCAGGGGAGCAATCAGCCCCAGCATTTT. Protein product: CASSPRRGQGSNQPQHF.

The chain recombines TRBV30 with TRBJ1-1; 9 positions agree with TRBD1. CDR1 and CDR2 (germline): GTSNPN, SVGIG (reference sequence). The CDR3 is 14 residues long. J was trimmed by 5 bases and V by 5 bases; bases with no gene match: 9. CDR3 DNA sequence: TGTGCCTGGGCTTACAGGGGGCTGGAAACTGAAGCTTTCTTT. The encoded protein is CAWAYRGLETEAFF.

The chain combines TRBV7-2 with TRBJ1-1; D might be TRBD1 (6 bases). The CDR3 runs 13 residues. V lost 6 bases to trimming and J lost 4 bases, with 12 bases between them. Per the germline V gene, CDR1 is SGHTA and CDR2 is FQGNSA. CDR3 nucleotide sequence: TGTGCCAGCAGATCCCAAGGGGGCACTGAAGCTTTCTTT. Encoded protein: CASRSQGGTEAFF.

This chain connects TRBV28 to TRBJ2-5, with 8 nucleotides matching TRBD2. Germline V gene lookup returns CDR1 MDHEN and CDR2 SYDVKM. The CDR3 extends over 15 amino acids. V lost 6 bases and J lost 4; bases outside the gene matches: 10. CDR3 residues: CASRSSAGGVETQYF. DNA of the CDR3: TGTGCCAGCAGGTCGTCGGCCGGGGGGGTAGAGACCCAGTACTTC.

This chain joins TRBV2 and TRBJ2-7; the D is unclear. Germline CDR1 SNHLY, CDR2 FYNNEI. There are 15 residues in the CDR3. V was pared by 2 bases and J by 0 bases, with 11 bases between. The CDR3 nucleotides are TGTGCCAGCAGTGAAACGAGGTTAGTCTCCTACGAGCAGTACTTC. It encodes CASSETRLVSYEQYF.

The chain recombines TRBV28 with TRBJ2-7; D perhaps matches TRBD1 (6 bases). Germline V gene lookup returns CDR1 MDHEN and CDR2 SYDVKM. Trimming removed 4 bases from V and 0 bases from J, with 19 bases in between. The CDR3 has 17 amino acids. The DNA for the CDR3 is TGTGCCAGCAGTTGGGGCTCGGGCAGGGGCGTCTCCTACGAGCAGTACTTC. Encoded protein: CASSWGSGRGVSYEQYF.

V usage is TRBV19 and J usage is TRBJ1-5; TRBD1 aligns across 7 bases. V trimming: 0 bases; J trimming: 4 bases; junction bases outside the gene matches: 6. CDR1 and CDR2 from the germline V gene are LNHDA and SQIVND (reference sequence). The CDR3 covers 16 residues. CDR3 coding DNA: TGTGCCAGTAGTATAGATGTGGCAGGGGGGAATCAGCCCCAGCATTTT. Translating it yields CASSIDVAGGNQPQHF. The full variable domain, completed using reference TRBV19 and TRBJ1-5, is DGGITQSPKYLFRKEGQNVTLSCEQNLNHDAMYWYRQDPGQGLRLIYYSQIVNDFQKGDIAEGYSVSREKKESFPLTVTSAQKNPTAFYLCASSIDVAGGNQPQHFGDGTRLSIL.

The rearrangement uses TRBV7-3 and TRBJ2-3; 9 nucleotides line up with TRBD1. Unmatched junction bases numbered 4, after V lost 2 bases and J lost 4 bases. The CDR3 extends over 15 amino acids. Germline-derived CDR1 and CDR2 are SGHTA and FQGTGA. CDR3 protein: CASSLGQGIADTQYF. In DNA, the CDR3 is TGTGCCAGCAGCTTAGGACAGGGGATCGCAGATACGCAGTATTTT. Together with reference TRBV7-3 and TRBJ2-3, the CDR3 gives the full variable domain: GAGVSQTPSNKVTEKGKYVELRCDPISGHTALYWYRQSLGQGPEFLIYFQGTGAADDSGLPNDRFFAVRPEGSVSTLKIQRTERGDSAVYLCASSLGQGIADTQYFGPGTRLTVL.

The rearrangement uses TRBV5-6 and TRBJ2-4; 9 bases are a match to TRBD2. CDR3 length: 17 residues. J gave up 7 bases and V 4 bases, and 15 bases lay outside the gene matches. The germline V gene encodes CDR1 SGHDT and CDR2 YYEEEE. The CDR3 here is CASSPQGREGLRNIQYF. The CDR3 DNA follows: TGTGCCAGCAGCCCTCAGGGGCGGGAGGGCCTAAGGAACATTCAGTACTTC.

At least ten counts were recorded for this clone. The J gene is TRBJ1-1, the V gene TRBV5-1; no clear D gene. The CDR3 has 13 amino acids. V lost 2 bases and J lost 0, with 5 bases in between. Germline assignment: CDR1 SGHRS and CDR2 YFSETQ. The chain's CDR3 is CASSLGMNTEAFF. The CDR3 DNA follows: TGCGCCAGCAGCTTAGGGATGAACACTGAAGCTTTCTTT.

V is TRBV7-3 and J is TRBJ2-5; 9 bases are a match to TRBD1. After removal of 4 bases from V and 4 bases from J, the junction contained 4 bases not matched to a gene. The length of the CDR3 is 14 residues. Germline V gene sequence: CDR1 SGHTA, CDR2 FQGTGA. This CDR3 is CASSSTGGGETQYF. Here the CDR3 DNA reads TGTGCCAGCAGCTCAACAGGGGGCGGAGAGACCCAGTACTTC.

The chain has TRBV5-4 and TRBJ1-4; 11 positions agree with TRBD1. Germline V gene sequence: CDR1 SGHNT, CDR2 YYREEE (reference sequence). The CDR3 totals 15 residues. The J segment lost 4 bases and the V segment lost 4 bases, leaving 3 bases of the junction unmatched. The DNA for the CDR3 is TGTGCCAGCAGCGGGGGACAGGGGGTTAATGAAAAACTGTTTTTT. This codes for CASSGGQGVNEKLFF.

The V and J genes are TRBV7-2 and TRBJ2-7, with a tentative D call TRBD2 (6 bases). Trimming removed 5 bases from V and 2 bases from J, with 16 bases in between. CDR1 and CDR2 from the germline V gene are SGHTA and FQGNSA. This CDR3 is built from 15 residues. CDR3 in amino acids: CASSLYWRGPYEQYF. CDR3 DNA: TGTGCCAGCAGCCTCTATTGGCGGGGACCCTACGAGCAGTACTTC. Filled out from reference TRBV7-2 and TRBJ2-7, the complete variable domain reads GAGVSQSPSNKVTEKGKDVELRCDPISGHTALYWYRQSLGQGLEFLIYFQGNSAPDKSGLPSDRFSAERTGGSVSTLTIQRTQQEDSAVYLCASSLYWRGPYEQYFGPGTRLTVT.

Here the CDR3 DNA reads TGTGCCAGCAGCTTGGGGCAGGGGGCTTACGAGCAGTACTTC. Translation: CASSLGQGAYEQYF. V gene TRBV5-4 combines with J gene TRBJ2-7; 8 bases fit TRBD1. Trimming took 0 bases from V and 4 from J; bases not matched to a gene: 3. Germline CDR1 is SGHNT and CDR2 is YYREEE (reference sequence). This CDR3 is 14 amino acids long.

The chain joins TRBV5-1 to TRBJ1-2, with 8 bases lining up with TRBD1. CDR1 and CDR2 from the germline V gene are SGHRS and YFSETQ. Germline trimming cut 2 bases from V and 7 bases from J; bases unmatched to any gene: 10. The CDR3 has 15 amino acids. CDR3 in amino acids: CASSFVDRALSGYTF. As DNA, the CDR3 is TGCGCCAGCAGCTTCGTGGACAGGGCTTTAAGTGGCTACACCTTC.

The rearrangement links TRBV5-4 to TRBJ2-5, with 10 bases matching TRBD1. The CDR3 consists of 14 residues. V lost 4 bases and J lost 10; bases outside the gene matches: 10. Per germline, CDR1 SGHNT and CDR2 YYREEE (reference sequence). The CDR3 DNA sequence: TGTGCCAGCAGCCCCGGGACAGGGGAACTACTCCAGTACTTC. Its translation is CASSPGTGELLQYF.

The chain uses TRBV27 and TRBJ1-1, with D unresolved. CDR1 and CDR2 from the germline V gene are MNHEY and SMNVEV (reference sequence). There are 14 residues in the CDR3. Trimming pared 3 bases from V and 5 bases from J, leaving 13 bases between. CDR3 protein: CASSFAGLETEAFF. The CDR3 DNA reads TGTGCCAGCAGTTTCGCTGGGTTAGAGACTGAAGCTTTCTTT.

The CDR3 region is CASSEQGAIGTEAFF. DNA of the CDR3: TGTGCCAGCAGTGAACAGGGGGCAATTGGCACTGAAGCTTTCTTT. This chain uses TRBV25-1 with TRBJ1-1, with TRBD1 identical over 8 bases. The CDR3 extends over 15 amino acids. From germline, CDR1 is MGHDK and CDR2 SYGVNS. V dropped 2 bases and J dropped 4; count of bases not matched to a gene: 6.

A few counts support this clone. The V gene is TRBV7-9, the J gene TRBJ1-4, with a possible D match to TRBD1 (5 bases). V dropped 1 base and J dropped 0 bases, with 12 bases sitting between them. The CDR3 totals 17 residues. Germline loops: CDR1 SEHNR, CDR2 FQNEAQ (reference sequence). CDR3 coding DNA: TGTGCCAGCAGCTTAGGGGGCAGAGTTGCAACTAATGAAAAACTGTTTTTT. It encodes CASSLGGRVATNEKLFF.

This clone was seen a handful of times. The chain joins TRBV2 to TRBJ2-7; TRBD2 matches 10 bases. This CDR3 spans 16 amino acids. Looked up from germline, CDR1 is SNHLY and CDR2 is FYNNEI. V dropped 6 bases and J dropped 5; count of bases not matched to a gene: 13. In DNA form, the CDR3 reads TGTGCCAGCAGCCTTCGGGGTAGCGGGAGGTCCCACGAGCAGTACTTC. Its protein is CASSLRGSGRSHEQYF.

J is TRBJ1-4 and V is TRBV30; the match to TRBD1 covers 10 bases. This CDR3 comprises 14 residues. The ends lost 2 bases at V and 6 bases at J; junction bases unmatched: 3. Germline V CDR1 and CDR2: GTSNPN, SVGIG (reference sequence). The CDR3 loop reads CAWSRTGGYEKLFF. For the CDR3, the DNA is TGTGCCTGGAGTCGGACAGGGGGTTATGAAAAACTGTTTTTT.

The rearrangement joins TRBV10-3 to TRBJ2-7; TRBD2 matches 15 bases. Germline V gene sequence: CDR1 ENHRY, CDR2 SYGVKD. J was trimmed by 3 bases and V by 2 bases; bases with no gene match: 5. The CDR3 covers 17 residues. The CDR3 reads CAISEQGTSGRLYEQYF. CDR3 bases: TGTGCCATCAGTGAGCAAGGGACTAGCGGGAGGCTCTACGAGCAGTACTTC.

The rearrangement links TRBV19 to TRBJ1-5, with no clear D. Germline assignment: CDR1 LNHDA and CDR2 SQIVND (reference sequence). This CDR3 is 14 amino acids long. The V and J ends lost 4 bases and 0 bases respectively, with 7 bases between them. The CDR3 protein is CASSRPYSNQPQHF. CDR3 coding DNA: TGTGCCAGTAGTAGACCTTATAGCAATCAGCCCCAGCATTTT.

The chain carries TRBV28 and TRBJ2-7; TRBD2 matches 8 bases. The V and J ends lost 7 bases and 6 bases, in that order; junction bases with no gene match: 8. The CDR3 has 13 amino acids. Per the germline V gene, CDR1 is MDHEN and CDR2 is SYDVKM. In DNA form, the CDR3 reads TGTGCCAGCACCGTCAGCGGGAGAAGCGAGCAGTACTTC. This sequence encodes CASTVSGRSEQYF.

This rearrangement joins TRBV28 to TRBJ2-1; 7 bases match TRBD2. This CDR3 is built from 15 residues. Germline trimming cut 2 bases from V and 3 bases from J; bases unmatched to any gene: 4. CDR1 is MDHEN and CDR2 is SYDVKM in the germline V gene. CDR3 bases: TGTGCCAGCAGTTTAGGCGGGAGTATCTACAATGAGCAGTTCTTC. This gives the protein CASSLGGSIYNEQFF.

The chain links TRBV30 to TRBJ1-2; D is unresolved. V was pared by 0 bases and J by 4 bases, with 6 bases between. Germline lookup yields CDR1 GTSNPN and CDR2 SVGIG (reference sequence). The CDR3 runs to 12 residues. The CDR3 nucleotides read TGTGCCTGGAGTGTGGAGTCCTATGGCTACACCTTC. The encoded protein is CAWSVESYGYTF. Using reference TRBV30 and TRBJ1-2 for the parts outside the CDR3, the full variable domain is SQTIHQWPATLVQPVGSPLSLECTVEGTSNPNLYWYRQAAGRGLQLLFYSVGIGQISSEVPQNLSASRPQDRQFILSSKKLLLSDSGFYLCAWSVESYGYTFGSGTRLTVV.

This chain joins TRBV11-2 and TRBJ2-7; D is undetermined. The CDR3 length is 13 residues. V gave up 0 bases and J gave up 6 bases, with 9 bases separating them. The germline gives CDR1 SGHAT, CDR2 FQNNGV. The CDR3 nucleotides read TGTGCCAGCAGCTTAGATTGGTCAACCGAGCAGTACTTC. This encodes CASSLDWSTEQYF.